This T cell receptor beta chain was recorded in a study of T-cell reconstitution after alpha-beta-depleted transplantation in children. This CDR3 spans 13 amino acids. Trimming left V 5 bases short and J 2 bases short, with 10 bases between. In germline, CDR1 is SQVTM, CDR2 ANQGSEA. This clonotype was recorded at least ten times. Its matching antigen is unknown. Study-wide findings and caveats: T-cell numbers and diversity, one year after transplant, stemmed largely from T cells that were newly produced. Surviving recipient T cells and thymic progenitors accounted for the high day-60 TCRbeta diversity observed in some patients. Reportedly, alpha-beta T cells present about two months post-transplant originated from several hundred expanded clones of graft origin.

Using unique molecular identifiers, the investigators prepared the TCRbeta library. TCRdb fed the PCR reads into MiXCR, producing one record per CDR3 protein. The sample has about 110,000 distinct CDR3 sequences; approximately 6.4% are singletons. Source: PBMCs, mostly from graft donor cells, taken 360 days after TCRalphabeta/CD19-depleted stem cell transplant. This sequence was found in a male patient aged 2-9 years who had a stem cell transplant for acute lymphoblastic leukemia, so the T cells may come from the graft donor. The chain carries TRBV29-1 and TRBJ2-4, with D possibly being TRBD1 (6 bases). CDR3 DNA sequence: TGCAGCGTTCTCAGGGGACCCAAAAACATTCAGTACTTC. Translated: CSVLRGPKNIQYF. Looking up the rest from reference TRBV29-1 and TRBJ2-4 gives the full variable domain: SAVISQKPSRDICQRGTSLTIQCQVDSQVTMMFWYRQQPGQSLTLIATANQGSEATYESGFVIDKFPISRPNLTFSTLTVSNMSPEDSSIYLCSVLRGPKNIQYFGAGTRLSVL.